A single sample is the source of the 22 T cell receptor beta chains below, sequenced in a study of neurological immune-mediated disorders. Indicated time point: longitudinal time-point 2. In TCRdb, the 5' RACE reads were re-called with MiXCR into one record per CDR3 protein. The repertoire includes 55,000 to 65,000 distinct CDR3 sequences, 8.5% to 10% of them detected once, and 9.5% to 15% sits in the top ten. Sample: PBMCs. The receptors shown here come from a man aged 30 to 45 in good health.

This rearrangement joins TRBV19 to TRBJ1-5; TRBD1 is a possible D gene (5 bases). The CDR3 is 14 residues long. V lost 6 bases and J 6 bases, leaving 15 bases between the germline ends. Looked up from germline, CDR1 is LNHDA and CDR2 is SQIVND (reference sequence). The CDR3 nucleotides read TGTGCCAGTAGCGGGACCGCGGTGGGTCAGCCCCAGCATTTT. It encodes CASSGTAVGQPQHF.

This clonotype was detected many times. The J gene is TRBJ2-7, the V gene TRBV29-1; no clear D. Per germline, CDR1 SQVTM and CDR2 ANQGSEA. The CDR3 is 12 amino acids. Trimming cost V 4 bases and J 7 bases, with 14 bases left between them. This CDR3 reads CSVASGFGEQYF. The CDR3 coding sequence is TGCAGCGTTGCCTCCGGGTTTGGGGAGCAGTACTTC.

The sample holds many counts of this clonotype. This chain uses TRBV6-5 with TRBJ2-7; D unclear. Germline V CDR1 and CDR2: MNHEY, SVGAGI. CDR3 length equals 15 residues. V dropped 6 bases and J dropped 3 bases, with 18 bases sitting between them. The CDR3 region is CASRSRMQENYEQYF. The CDR3 DNA sequence: TGTGCCAGCAGATCCAGAATGCAGGAGAACTACGAGCAGTACTTC.

This clonotype has a count of ten or more. V is TRBV28 and J is TRBJ1-2, with a possible D match to TRBD1 (5 bases). The CDR3 loop spans 14 amino acids. Germline assignment: CDR1 MDHEN and CDR2 SYDVKM. V was pared by 5 bases and J by 8 bases, with 18 bases between. CDR3 coding DNA: TGTGCCAGCAGTCCGCAGGGTTTGATTGGCGGCTACACCTTC. Encoded protein: CASSPQGLIGGYTF.

This clonotype was detected many times. The chain couples TRBV7-3 to TRBJ2-1; TRBD2 aligns across 9 bases. The germline CDR1 and CDR2 sequences are SGHTA and FQGTGA. V shed 5 bases, J shed 2 bases, and the junction held 4 bases outside the gene matches. This CDR3 region has 15 residues. The CDR3 is CASSPSGDPYNEQFF. In DNA, the CDR3 is TGTGCCAGCAGCCCTAGCGGGGACCCCTACAATGAGCAGTTCTTC.

This clonotype has a count of ten or more. The rearrangement joins TRBV20-1 to TRBJ2-7; no definite D call. CDR3 length equals 12 residues. Looked up from germline, CDR1 is DFQATT and CDR2 is SNEGSKA (reference sequence). V gave up 3 bases and J gave up 3 bases, with 9 bases separating them. CDR3 sequence: CSASVGIYEQYF. CDR3 coding DNA: TGCAGTGCTAGTGTTGGGATCTACGAGCAGTACTTC.

This clonotype was observed at least ten times. Here the CDR3 reads CASRGRGPNYGYTF. The CDR3 region has the DNA TGTGCCAGCAGAGGGCGGGGACCAAACTATGGCTACACCTTC. V usage is TRBV12-3 or TRBV12-4 and J usage is TRBJ1-2; D possibly corresponds to TRBD1 (5 bases). The CDR3 is 14 amino acids. V was pared by 6 bases and J by 2 bases, with 13 bases between.

The chain employs TRBV29-1 and TRBJ2-3; 8 positions match TRBD2. V gave up 3 bases and J gave up 2 bases; unmatched junction bases: 10. CDR1 and CDR2 from the germline V gene are SQVTM and ANQGSEA. The CDR3 is made up of 16 amino acids. CDR3 coding DNA: TGCAGCGTTGAGGGCCTACTAGCGGAGAACACAGATACGCAGTATTTT. It is translated as CSVEGLLAENTDTQYF.

This clonotype has a count of ten or more. This chain joins TRBV29-1 and TRBJ2-5, with 9 bases identical to TRBD2. J was trimmed by 5 bases and V by 3 bases; bases with no gene match: 22. The CDR3 loop spans 19 amino acids. In germline, CDR1 is SQVTM, CDR2 ANQGSEA. CDR3 DNA: TGCAGCGTTGACGGGCGGAGTAGCGGGAGATCAGGCTGGTCGGAGACCCAGTACTTC. Translated, it gives CSVDGRSSGRSGWSETQYF.

This clonotype was found many times. The rearrangement links TRBV20-1 to TRBJ1-1; 7 bases match TRBD1. V lost 5 bases, J lost 5 bases, and 5 bases stayed unmatched. The length of the CDR3 is 12 residues. Germline-derived CDR1 and CDR2 are DFQATT and SNEGSKA (reference sequence). This chain's CDR3 is CSAGQTGTEAFF. DNA of the CDR3: TGCAGTGCTGGACAGACAGGGACTGAAGCTTTCTTT.

The chain joins TRBV7-2 to TRBJ2-1; 8 nucleotides line up with TRBD1. Germline V gene sequence: CDR1 SGHTA, CDR2 FQGNSA. The CDR3 contains 15 residues. V gave up 4 bases and J gave up 2 bases; unmatched junction bases: 4. The CDR3 is CASSSDRGTYNEQFF. CDR3 in DNA: TGTGCCAGCAGCTCCGACAGGGGTACCTACAATGAGCAGTTCTTC.

In this sample, this clonotype turned up many times. This chain uses TRBV10-2 with TRBJ2-7; D might be TRBD1 (5 bases). Germline V CDR1 and CDR2: WSHSY, SAAADI. V shed 3 bases and J shed 2 bases, with 8 bases lying between them. The CDR3 is made up of 13 amino acids. This CDR3 reads CASSDPGPYEQYF. CDR3 coding DNA: TGCGCCAGCAGTGATCCAGGGCCCTACGAGCAGTACTTC.

This sequence joins TRBV28 and TRBJ1-2; D is unclear. The germline V gene encodes CDR1 MDHEN and CDR2 SYDVKM. This CDR3 spans 16 amino acids. The V end was cut by 5 bases, the J end by 5 bases, with 21 bases between. The CDR3 loop reads CASSPSGLKPPYGYTF. For the CDR3, the DNA is TGTGCCAGCAGTCCCTCGGGGTTGAAGCCCCCATATGGCTACACCTTC.

This clonotype was recorded at least ten times. The rearrangement links TRBV2 to TRBJ2-1, with a tentative D call TRBD1 (5 bases). CDR3 length equals 16 residues. Germline-derived CDR1 and CDR2 are SNHLY and FYNNEI. The germline V and J ends were trimmed by 10 bases and 0 bases, with 19 bases remaining between them. The CDR3 loop reads CATLAGNPSSYNEQFF. The CDR3 DNA reads TGTGCCACCCTGGCAGGGAACCCCAGCTCCTACAATGAGCAGTTCTTC. Full variable domain (rest looked up from reference TRBV2 and TRBJ2-1): EPEVTQTPSHQVTQMGQEVILRCVPISNHLYFYWYRQILGQKVEFLVSFYNNEISEKSEIFDDQFSVERPDGSNFTLKIRSTKLEDSAMYFCATLAGNPSSYNEQFFGPGTRLTVL.

This clonotype has ten or more counts. The chain has TRBV10-3 and TRBJ2-6; a possible D gene is TRBD2 (5 bases). This CDR3 has 16 residues. Trimming shortened V by 3 bases and J by 4 bases, and 13 bases separated the two germline ends. Germline V lookup: CDR1 ENHRY, CDR2 SYGVKD. This chain's CDR3 is CAISDPLATGANVLTF. The CDR3 DNA reads TGTGCCATCAGTGACCCGCTAGCTACCGGGGCCAACGTCCTGACTTTC.

This clonotype was counted at least ten times. The chain carries TRBV29-1 and TRBJ2-3, with TRBD2 as a possible D gene (6 bases). CDR1 and CDR2 from the germline V gene are SQVTM and ANQGSEA. CDR3 length: 15 residues. Trimming took 4 bases from V and 3 from J, leaving 17 bases between them. The CDR3 loop reads CSVAGGGGRTDTQYF. DNA of the CDR3: TGCAGCGTTGCTGGTGGGGGAGGTAGAACAGATACGCAGTATTTT.

This clonotype was counted ten times or more. This sequence joins TRBV7-2 and TRBJ1-4; D unresolved. This CDR3 has 15 residues. Germline loops: CDR1 SGHTA, CDR2 FQGNSA. Between the trimmed V and J ends, which lost 5 bases and 4 bases, there was a span of 14 bases. The CDR3 region has the DNA TGTGCCAGCAGCCTTCGTTGGACTCATAATGAAAAACTGTTTTTT. It is translated as CASSLRWTHNEKLFF.

This chain uses TRBV20-1 with TRBJ2-7; D uncertain. This CDR3 region has 11 residues. CDR1 DFQATT and CDR2 SNEGSKA come from the germline V gene (reference sequence). The V end lost 6 bases, the J end lost 7 bases, and 13 bases lay between the germline ends. The CDR3 coding sequence is TGCAGTGCGGTGGTGTTGGGGGAGCAGTACTTC. Its translation: CSAVVLGEQYF.

This clonotype has at least ten counts. The rearrangement links TRBV2 to TRBJ2-2, with no clear D. The V gene lost 6 bases and the J gene lost 1 base, with 3 bases spanning the gap. CDR3 length equals 12 residues. From germline, CDR1 is SNHLY and CDR2 FYNNEI. CDR3 bases: TGTGCCAGCAGCCTGAACACCGGGGAGCTGTTTTTT. It yields the protein CASSLNTGELFF.

This clonotype was found many times. CDR3 protein: CSASPGIGTQYF. In DNA, the CDR3 is TGCAGTGCTAGTCCCGGGATAGGGACCCAGTACTTC. This chain uses TRBV20-1 with TRBJ2-5; possibly TRBD2 for D (5 bases). The ends were cut back, 3 bases at V and 7 bases at J, with 12 bases in the middle. CDR1 and CDR2 from the germline V gene are DFQATT and SNEGSKA (reference sequence). The CDR3 has 12 amino acids.

The chain employs TRBV20-1 and TRBJ1-4; D is unresolved. Trimming took off 5 bases at V and 8 bases at J, with 15 bases between the two ends. The CDR3 is 13 amino acids. Germline V CDR1 and CDR2: DFQATT, SNEGSKA (reference sequence). The CDR3 sequence is CSAVVMGEEKLFF. The CDR3 nucleotides are TGCAGTGCTGTGGTTATGGGAGAGGAAAAACTGTTTTTT.

This clonotype was counted at least ten times. This sequence joins TRBV25-1 and TRBJ2-1; D tentatively fits TRBD1 or TRBD2 (5 bases each). Between the trimmed V and J ends, which lost 7 bases and 15 bases, there was a span of 25 bases. The CDR3 length is 14 residues. Germline loops: CDR1 MGHDK, CDR2 SYGVNS. In DNA form, the CDR3 reads TGTGCCAGCACTGATTCCGGGGCCTTTCATCTTCGGTTCTTC. Translation: CASTDSGAFHLRFF.